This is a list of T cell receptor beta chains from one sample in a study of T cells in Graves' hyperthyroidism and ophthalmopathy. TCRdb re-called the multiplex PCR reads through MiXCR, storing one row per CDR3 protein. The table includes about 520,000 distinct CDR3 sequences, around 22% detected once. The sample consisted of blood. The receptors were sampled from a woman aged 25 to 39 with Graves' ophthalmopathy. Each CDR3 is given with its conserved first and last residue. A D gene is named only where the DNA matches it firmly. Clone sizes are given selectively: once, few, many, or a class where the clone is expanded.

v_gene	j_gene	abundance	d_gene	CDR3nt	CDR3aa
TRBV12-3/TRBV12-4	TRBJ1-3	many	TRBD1	TGTGCCAGCAGTCCTGGGGACAGATCTGGAAACACCATATATTTT	CASSPGDRSGNTIYF
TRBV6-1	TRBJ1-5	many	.	TGTGCCAGCAGTGAAAGAGTTGGGGGGCACCAAGTTAGCAATCAGCCCCAGCATTTT	CASSERVGGHQVSNQPQHF
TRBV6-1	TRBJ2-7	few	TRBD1	TGTGCCAGCAACCTGGACAGGGGGCGGAATGAGCAGTACTTC	CASNLDRGRNEQYF
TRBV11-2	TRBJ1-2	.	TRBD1	TGTGCCAGCAGCTTAGTGGCACAGGGGGGCAGCTATGGCTACACCTTC	CASSLVAQGGSYGYTF
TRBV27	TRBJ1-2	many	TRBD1	TGTGCCAGCAAGACAGGGTCAACCGCCTATGGCTACACCTTC	CASKTGSTAYGYTF
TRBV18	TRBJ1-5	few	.	TGTGCCAGCTCACACCTCGCGGGCAATCAGCCCCAGCATTTT	CASSHLAGNQPQHF
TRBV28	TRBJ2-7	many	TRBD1	TGTGCCAGCAGTTTACAGGACAGGGGGTTCAACGAGCAGTACTTC	CASSLQDRGFNEQYF
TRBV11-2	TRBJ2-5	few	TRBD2	TGTGCCAGCAGCTTAAGCGGGAGGGAGGAGACCCAGTACTTC	CASSLSGREETQYF
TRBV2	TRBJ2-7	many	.	TGTGCCAGCAGTGAGGGGGCAGGGGTCGAGCAGTACTTC	CASSEGAGVEQYF
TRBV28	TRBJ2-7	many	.	TGTGCCAGCAGTTTAACAGGGCCCTACGAGCAGTACTTC	CASSLTGPYEQYF
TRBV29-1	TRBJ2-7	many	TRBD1	TGCAGCGCAGCCGGACAGGGAGCCACCTACGAGCAGTACTTC	CSAAGQGATYEQYF
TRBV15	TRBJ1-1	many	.	TGTGCCACCCGAGTCACCGACCGCCACACTGAAGCTTTCTTT	CATRVTDRHTEAFF
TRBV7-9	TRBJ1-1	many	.	TGCGCCAGCAGCTTCGAGAACACTGAAGCTTTCTTT	CASSFENTEAFF
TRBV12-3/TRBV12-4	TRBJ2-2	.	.	TGTGCCAGCACCGGTTGGGAGACATCGAACACCGGGGAGCTGTTTTTT	CASTGWETSNTGELFF
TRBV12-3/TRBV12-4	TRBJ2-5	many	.	TGTGCCAGCAGTTTAATTACAGGCGGCCAAGAGACCCAGTACTTC	CASSLITGGQETQYF
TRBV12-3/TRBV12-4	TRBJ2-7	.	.	TGTGCCAGCAGCTCGCCTACCTACGAGCAGTACTTC	CASSSPTYEQYF
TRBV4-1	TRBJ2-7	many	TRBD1	TGCGCCAGCAGCCAAGGACCGGGACAGGGTCTGAGGGAGCAGTACTTC	CASSQGPGQGLREQYF
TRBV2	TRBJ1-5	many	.	TGTGCCAGCACCCGAAATAGCAATCAGCCCCAGCATTTT	CASTRNSNQPQHF
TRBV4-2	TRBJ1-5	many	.	TGTGCCAGCAGCCAAGATCGGGGGAATCAGCCCCAGCATTTT	CASSQDRGNQPQHF
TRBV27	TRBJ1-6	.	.	TGTGCCAGCAGTTTGTCGGGCAGGCTCTCACCCCTCCACTTT	CASSLSGRLSPLHF
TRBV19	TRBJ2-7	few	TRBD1	TGTGCCAGTAGTCCCCATCCGGGACAGGGGACCTACGAGCAGTACTTC	CASSPHPGQGTYEQYF
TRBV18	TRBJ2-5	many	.	TGTGCCAGCTCAAAACAGGGCTCGGAGACCCAGTACTTC	CASSKQGSETQYF
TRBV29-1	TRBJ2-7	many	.	TGCAGCGTTGGTAGGGAGAACTACGAGCAGTACTTC	CSVGRENYEQYF
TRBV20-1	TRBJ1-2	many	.	TGCAGTGCTAGTGCAGGGAACTATGGCTACACCTTC	CSASAGNYGYTF
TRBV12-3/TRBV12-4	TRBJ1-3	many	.	TGTGCCACCAAGGGAAGTAACACCATATATTTT	CATKGSNTIYF
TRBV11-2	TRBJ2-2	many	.	TGTGCCAGCAGCTTAGTTCTGGGCTCGAACACCGGGGAGCTGTTTTTT	CASSLVLGSNTGELFF
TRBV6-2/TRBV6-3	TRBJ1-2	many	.	TGTGCCAGCAACGACAGGACCAGTGGTGGCTACACCTTC	CASNDRTSGGYTF
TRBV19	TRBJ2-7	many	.	TGTGCCAGTTCGGTGGCAGATGGGGACGAGCAGTACTTC	CASSVADGDEQYF
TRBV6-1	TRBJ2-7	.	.	TGTGCCGGCGCTGAGTCAAGGAACGAGCAGTACTTC	CAGAESRNEQYF
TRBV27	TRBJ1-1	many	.	TGTGCCAGCAGTCCTACCGGGTTGTCCACTGAAGCTTTCTTT	CASSPTGLSTEAFF
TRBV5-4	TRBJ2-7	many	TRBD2	TGTGCCAGCAGCCCCGGGACTAGCGACTCCTACGAGCAGTACTTC	CASSPGTSDSYEQYF
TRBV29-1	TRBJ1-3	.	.	TGCAGCGTTGTCGGGGCCTCTTCGGGAGGAAACACCATATATTTT	CSVVGASSGGNTIYF
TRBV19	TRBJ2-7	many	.	TGTGCCAGTAGTATTGGGGTACCGGGCGAGCAGTACTTC	CASSIGVPGEQYF
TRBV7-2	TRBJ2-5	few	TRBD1	TGTGCCAGCAGCATCGACAGGGGGCGCGGGACCCAGTACTTC	CASSIDRGRGTQYF
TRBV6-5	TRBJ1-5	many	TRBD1	TGTGCCAGCAGCCGCCCCTTGGACAGGAACGATCAGCCCCAGCATTTT	CASSRPLDRNDQPQHF
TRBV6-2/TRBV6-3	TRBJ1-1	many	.	TGTGCCAGCAGTTGGGCGAGTTCCACTGAAGCTTTCTTT	CASSWASSTEAFF
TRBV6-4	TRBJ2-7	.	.	TGTGCCAGCGCAACTAGTCCCGGCTACGAGCAGTACTTC	CASATSPGYEQYF
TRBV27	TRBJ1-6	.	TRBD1	TGTGCCAGCAGCCGGACAGGGAAGAATTCACCCCTCCACTTT	CASSRTGKNSPLHF
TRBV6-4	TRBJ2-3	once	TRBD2	TGTGCCAGCAGTTTTAGCGGGGGCGGCACAGATACGCAGTATTTT	CASSFSGGGTDTQYF
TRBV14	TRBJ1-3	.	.	TGTGCCAGCAGCACCGTCCTCTCGGGAAACACCATATATTTT	CASSTVLSGNTIYF
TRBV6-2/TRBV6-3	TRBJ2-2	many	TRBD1	TGTGCCAGCAACTACAGGGGGCTGGCGAACACCGGGGAGCTGTTTTTT	CASNYRGLANTGELFF
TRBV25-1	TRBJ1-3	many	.	TGTGCCAGCAGTGAAAGGGGCGTCAACTCTGGAAACACCATATATTTT	CASSERGVNSGNTIYF
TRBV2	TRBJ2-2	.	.	TGTGCCAGCAGATTGGGGTGGGTGACTACCGGGGAGCTGTTTTTT	CASRLGWVTTGELFF
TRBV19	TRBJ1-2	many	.	TGTGCCAGTTGCGGGGTCCTGCGGGAGGGCTACACCTTC	CASCGVLREGYTF
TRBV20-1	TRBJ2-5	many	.	TGCAGTGCCCGAGGACAGTGGAGTGGAGAGACCCAGTACTTC	CSARGQWSGETQYF
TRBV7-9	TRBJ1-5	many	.	TGTGCCAGCAGCTTCGGAGGGAGTTTGCAGCCCCAGCATTTT	CASSFGGSLQPQHF
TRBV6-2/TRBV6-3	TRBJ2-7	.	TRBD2	TGTGCCAGCAGCTCCCGACTAGCGGGGTTCGAGCAGTACTTC	CASSSRLAGFEQYF
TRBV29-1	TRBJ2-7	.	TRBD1	TGCAGCGTTGGTCCCCGACAGGGGTCCTACGAGCAGTACTTC	CSVGPRQGSYEQYF
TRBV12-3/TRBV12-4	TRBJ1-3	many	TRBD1	TGTGCCAGCAGTCGACAGGGGAGGGGAAACACCATATATTTT	CASSRQGRGNTIYF
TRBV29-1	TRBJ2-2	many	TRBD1	TGCAGCGTTGAAGGGGGGACAGTCGGCAACACCGGGGAGCTGTTTTTT	CSVEGGTVGNTGELFF
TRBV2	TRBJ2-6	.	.	TGTGCCAGCAATAACAGACATGCGGCCAACGTCCTGACTTTC	CASNNRHAANVLTF
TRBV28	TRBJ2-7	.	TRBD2	TGTGCCAGCAGCCAAACTAGCGGGTCGATCTACGAGCAGTACTTC	CASSQTSGSIYEQYF
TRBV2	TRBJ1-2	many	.	TGTGCCAGCAGTGGATTCCAGATCGGAGGGTATGGCTACACCTTC	CASSGFQIGGYGYTF
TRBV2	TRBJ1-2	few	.	TGTGCCAGCAGTGATCTGGGGGCTCGGGACTACACCTTC	CASSDLGARDYTF
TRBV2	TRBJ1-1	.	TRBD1	TGTGCCAGCAAAACAGGGGGCGGGGGAGCTTTCTTT	CASKTGGGGAFF
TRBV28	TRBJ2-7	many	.	TGTGCCAGCAGGCATGACAGCAGGAGCTCCTACGAGCAGTACTTC	CASRHDSRSSYEQYF
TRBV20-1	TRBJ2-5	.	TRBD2	TGCAGTGCTAGAGATGGCGGGAGCTGGGAGACCCAGTACTTC	CSARDGGSWETQYF
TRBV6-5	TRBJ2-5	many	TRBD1	TGTGCCAGCAGCATGGGACAGCTCCAAGAGACCCAGTACTTC	CASSMGQLQETQYF
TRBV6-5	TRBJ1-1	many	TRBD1	TGTGCCAGCAGCTACGCGGACAGGCTGAACACTGAAGCTTTCTTT	CASSYADRLNTEAFF
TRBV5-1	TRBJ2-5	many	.	TGCGCCAGCAGCTTGGTGGCAGGGAGAGAGACCCAGTACTTC	CASSLVAGRETQYF